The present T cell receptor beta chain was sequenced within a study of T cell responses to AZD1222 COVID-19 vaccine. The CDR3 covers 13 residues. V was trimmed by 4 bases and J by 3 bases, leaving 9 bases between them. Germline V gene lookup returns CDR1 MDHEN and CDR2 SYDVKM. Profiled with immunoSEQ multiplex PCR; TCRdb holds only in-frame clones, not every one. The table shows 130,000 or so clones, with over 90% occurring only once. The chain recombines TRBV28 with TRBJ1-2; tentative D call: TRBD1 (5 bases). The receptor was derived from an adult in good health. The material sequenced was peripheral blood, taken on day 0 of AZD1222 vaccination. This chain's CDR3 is CASSYRDHYGYTF. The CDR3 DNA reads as TGTGCCAGCAGTTACCGGGACCACTATGGCTACACCTTC.